Listed below are T cell receptor beta chains from one sample, sequenced in a study of glioma-infiltrating T cells. TCRdb recomputed calls from the multiplex PCR reads with MiXCR, one row per CDR3 protein. The repertoire holds 93,000 or so distinct CDR3 sequences, with about 30% as singletons. Sequencing was performed on glioma tissue, nonneoplastic brain tissue, or PBMCs (not recorded which). These receptors originate from a human donor with low-grade glioma or glioblastoma, undergoing nonglioma brain surgery, or in good health (not recorded which). The CDR3 runs from the conserved cysteine through the conserved F or W. The D gene is left open where the match is weak. For some rows the clone size is stated as once, few or many, or as a class when expanded; others skip it.

>-|-|TRBJ2-1|TRBV13
CASSPPRSRSYNEQFF
TGTGCCAGCAGCCCCCCCCGGAGCCGCTCCTACAATGAGCAGTTCTTC
>-|few|TRBJ1-2|TRBV12-3/TRBV12-4
CASALEGSYGYTF
TGTGCCAGCGCCCTAGAGGGGAGCTATGGCTACACCTTC
>TRBD1|many|TRBJ2-1|TRBV6-1
CASTRDSTYNEQFF
TGTGCCAGCACGAGGGACAGTACCTACAATGAGCAGTTCTTC
>-|-|TRBJ1-6|TRBV30
CAWKFEGPLHF
TGTGCCTGGAAATTCGAGGGTCCCCTCCACTTT
>TRBD1|-|TRBJ1-5|TRBV19
CASSLGQGVTSNQPQHF
TGTGCCAGTAGTCTTGGACAGGGGGTAACTAGCAATCAGCCCCAGCATTTT
>TRBD1|-|TRBJ1-3|TRBV7-8
CASSPGQGIDTIYF
TGTGCCAGCAGCCCGGGACAGGGGATCGACACCATATATTTT
>-|-|TRBJ1-1|TRBV12-3/TRBV12-4
CASGFGADTEAFF
TGTGCCAGCGGTTTTGGGGCGGACACTGAAGCTTTCTTT
>-|many|TRBJ2-7|TRBV6-1
CASSPFYGPNSYEQYF
TGTGCCAGCAGTCCCTTTTACGGACCCAACTCCTACGAGCAGTACTTC
>-|many|TRBJ2-7|TRBV19
CASSMKPSYEQYF
TGTGCCAGTAGTATGAAACCGTCCTACGAGCAGTACTTC
>TRBD1|-|TRBJ2-3|TRBV2
CASRGGLTSTDTQYF
TGTGCCAGCAGAGGGGGCCTGACTAGCACAGATACGCAGTATTTT
>-|-|TRBJ2-7|TRBV20-1
CSASGYDEYEQYF
TGCAGTGCTAGCGGCTACGACGAATACGAGCAGTACTTC
>-|many|TRBJ1-5|TRBV20-1
CSALGDSNQPQHF
TGCAGTGCCCTGGGCGATAGCAATCAGCCCCAGCATTTT
>-|-|TRBJ1-1|TRBV5-6
CASSFYRSMNTEAFF
TGTGCCAGCAGCTTTTATCGGTCAATGAACACTGAAGCTTTCTTT
>TRBD2|-|TRBJ2-3|TRBV5-6
CASSLNQLAQTDTQYF
TGTGCCAGCAGCTTGAATCAACTAGCGCAAACAGATACGCAGTATTTT
>TRBD2|-|TRBJ2-1|TRBV10-3
CAISELAGETYYNEQFF
TGTGCCATCAGTGAGCTAGCGGGGGAGACCTACTACAATGAGCAGTTCTTC
>TRBD1|-|TRBJ1-5|TRBV19
CASKTTGGDPWGNQPQHF
TGTGCCAGTAAGACGACAGGGGGCGACCCCTGGGGCAATCAGCCCCAGCATTTT
>-|-|TRBJ1-2|TRBV4-3
CASSQVLGVQRGYTF
TGCGCCAGCAGCCAAGTGCTGGGGGTTCAGCGTGGCTACACCTTC
>-|many|TRBJ2-1|TRBV6-2/TRBV6-3
CASSYETYNEQFF
TGTGCCAGCAGTTATGAGACTTACAATGAGCAGTTCTTC
>-|many|TRBJ2-1|TRBV24-1
CATSDPSNEQFF
TGTGCCACCAGTGATCCTAGCAATGAGCAGTTCTTC
>-|many|TRBJ2-7|TRBV20-1
CSAKEEKAGAYEQYF
TGCAGTGCTAAGGAGGAGAAGGCGGGCGCCTACGAGCAGTACTTC
>-|-|TRBJ2-2|TRBV7-9
CASSDLGLDGELFF
TGTGCCAGCAGCGACTTGGGACTTGACGGGGAGCTGTTTTTT
>-|many|TRBJ2-5|TRBV7-2
CASSYRVQETQYF
TGTGCCAGCAGTTACAGGGTGCAAGAGACCCAGTACTTC
>TRBD1|-|TRBJ2-1|TRBV3-1
CASSQTGTGNNEKFF
TGTGCCAGCAGCCAGACCGGGACAGGGAACAATGAGAAGTTCTTC
>TRBD1|few|TRBJ1-6|TRBV7-9
CASSPPDRVGNSPLHF
TGTGCCAGCAGCCCCCCCGACAGGGTAGGGAATTCACCCCTCCACTTT
>-|few|TRBJ1-2|TRBV20-1
CSASSGRDGYTF
TGCAGTGCTAGTTCAGGGAGAGATGGCTACACCTTC
>-|few|TRBJ2-7|TRBV20-1
CSAHGTVYEQYF
TGCAGTGCTCATGGGACGGTCTACGAGCAGTACTTC
>TRBD2|many|TRBJ2-3|TRBV19
CASSPRTSGGALSDTQYF
TGTGCCAGTAGTCCAAGGACTAGCGGGGGGGCCTTGTCAGATACGCAGTATTTT
>-|-|TRBJ2-2|TRBV4-1
CASRQGSTNTGELFF
TGCGCCAGCAGGCAAGGCAGCACAAACACCGGGGAGCTGTTTTTT
>-|many|TRBJ2-3|TRBV6-1
CASTPAGQDTQYF
TGTGCCAGCACCCCCGCGGGGCAGGATACGCAGTATTTT
>-|-|TRBJ2-1|TRBV6-1
CASSVPPRGLSDEQFF
TGTGCCAGCAGTGTCCCCCCCCGAGGACTAAGCGATGAGCAGTTCTTC
>-|many|TRBJ2-3|TRBV7-6
CASSDRGPLTDTQYF
TGTGCCAGCAGCGACCGCGGTCCGCTCACAGATACGCAGTATTTT
>TRBD2|many|TRBJ2-4|TRBV28
CASSLYSGGGKNIQYF
TGTGCCAGCAGTTTGTATAGCGGGGGGGGCAAAAACATTCAGTACTTC
>TRBD1|many|TRBJ1-6|TRBV27
CASWTGNNSPLHF
TGTGCCAGCTGGACAGGGAATAATTCACCCCTCCACTTT
>-|-|TRBJ1-6|TRBV6-1
CGSRVGYNSPLHF
TGTGGCAGCAGGGTGGGATATAATTCACCCCTCCACTTT
>-|many|TRBJ2-7|TRBV6-1
CASSKGGRGSSYEQYF
TGTGCCAGCAGTAAAGGAGGACGGGGGAGCTCCTACGAGCAGTACTTC
>-|many|TRBJ1-2|TRBV2
CASSSDRPHYGYTF
TGTGCCAGCAGTTCGGACAGACCCCACTATGGCTACACCTTC
>-|few|TRBJ2-3|TRBV19
CASRNYGARTDTQYF
TGTGCCAGTAGAAACTATGGGGCTCGCACAGATACGCAGTATTTT
>-|-|TRBJ1-1|TRBV19
CASSRERAATEAFF
TGTGCCAGTAGTCGTGAGAGGGCCGCCACTGAAGCTTTCTTT
>-|many|TRBJ2-5|TRBV2
CASTEEMAQYF
TGTGCCAGCACTGAGGAGATGGCCCAGTACTTC
>TRBD1|many|TRBJ1-1|TRBV6-1
CASSKWTGTENTEAFF
TGTGCCAGCAGCAAATGGACCGGGACAGAGAACACTGAAGCTTTCTTT
>-|many|TRBJ2-7|TRBV24-1
CATSDPTNSYEQYF
TGTGCCACCAGTGACCCAACAAACTCCTACGAGCAGTACTTC
>-|-|TRBJ2-1|TRBV11-1
CASSLVQGLGNEQFF
TGTGCCAGCAGCTTAGTTCAGGGGTTGGGGAATGAGCAGTTCTTC
>-|many|TRBJ1-1|TRBV6-1
CASIEFQAFF
TGTGCCAGCATCGAGTTCCAGGCTTTCTTT
>-|many|TRBJ1-5|TRBV6-1
CASNPGGIDQPQHF
TGTGCCAGCAATCCGGGGGGCATAGATCAGCCCCAGCATTTT
>-|few|TRBJ1-1|TRBV3-1
CASSPIFRVIRAFF
TGTGCCAGCAGCCCTATATTCAGGGTGATTAGAGCTTTCTTT
>-|-|TRBJ1-2|TRBV6-1
CASIVPGGFGYTF
TGTGCCAGCATCGTACCGGGAGGGTTCGGCTACACCTTC